Sequencing of this TCR beta chain was carried out in a study of Ad26.COV2.S vaccination and SARS-CoV-2 variants. Treatment noted: over 15 received Ad26.COV2.S at low or high dose, single or two shots; five or six received placebo; per-sample allocation not given. The samples date from day 63 after the first vaccine or placebo injection. Sequencing used immunoSEQ multiplex PCR; TCRdb keeps in-frame clones, though not all of them. The table shows about 370,000 clones, with 70% to 90% occurring only once. CDR1 and CDR2 (germline): KGHSH, LQKENI. V was pared by 2 bases and J by 4 bases, with 12 bases between. This CDR3 is 15 amino acids long.

This rearrangement joins TRBV18 to TRBJ2-1; TRBD2 might be the D (6 bases). The source material was peripheral blood, sampled in a trial of Ad26.COV2.S vaccine versus placebo. This TCR came from a person aged 18-60 years who received the Ad26.COV2.S COVID-19 vaccine or a placebo. CDR3 in amino acids: CASSPRWEDYNEQFF. Written as DNA, the CDR3 is TGTGCCAGCTCACCAAGGTGGGAGGATTACAATGAGCAGTTCTTC.